This entry features one TCR beta chain sequence. Its matching antigen is unknown. This entry belongs to a study of monozygotic twins with inflammatory bowel disease. Incorporation of UMIs carrying a 6-nucleotide sample barcode was performed by template switching. TCRdb re-called the 5' RACE reads; every CDR3 protein appears as one record, without DNA. The sample totals tens of thousands of distinct CDR3 sequences. Germline CDR1 and CDR2: DFQATT and SNEGSKA (reference sequence). The CDR3 sequence is 13 residues long. The study's findings and limits: In these data, no single strong IBD-associated signal or clonotype received support. Diversity of TCRbeta measured by inverse Simpson was lower in IBD patients than in healthy co-twins.

This chain connects TRBV20-1 to TRBJ1-2; without DNA, the TCRdb call of TRBD1 cannot be checked. The receptor was isolated from a human donor with ulcerative colitis or Crohn's disease, or a healthy co-twin of an affected twin (not recorded which). The sequenced sample consisted of blood. The CDR3 loop is CSAVVRGHTGYTF.